The 21 T cell receptor beta chains given below trace back to one sample, sequenced in a study of blood T cells in healthy people across ages. Using a J-beta primer mix together with a sample-barcoded 5' primer, a second PCR was run for roughly 7 to 11 cycles. TCRdb independently ran MiXCR on the 5' RACE reads; one entry per CDR3 protein. Here the sample spans 1.4 million or so distinct CDR3 sequences, less than 45% being singletons. Sequencing was done on a sample of blood. The origin of the receptors is a woman aged 18-29 years in good health.

J is TRBJ2-1 and V is TRBV7-9; tentatively, D is TRBD1 or TRBD2 (6 bases each). V dropped 6 bases and J dropped 3 bases, with 15 bases sitting between them. Germline CDR1 and CDR2: SEHNR and FQNEAQ (reference sequence). This CDR3 comprises 15 residues. This CDR3 reads CASSHREGGYNEQFF. The CDR3 DNA is TGTGCCAGCAGTCATAGAGAGGGGGGCTACAATGAGCAGTTCTTC. The full variable domain, completed using reference TRBV7-9 and TRBJ2-1, is DTGVSQNPRHKITKRGQNVTFRCDPISEHNRLYWYRQTLGQGPEFLTYFQNEAQLEKSRLLSDRFSAERPKGSFSTLEIQRTEQGDSAMYLCASSHREGGYNEQFFGPGTRLTVL.

The chain joins TRBV11-2 to TRBJ2-7; maybe TRBD1 (5 bases). The CDR3 spans 12 residues. Germline V CDR1 and CDR2: SGHAT, FQNNGV. V lost 9 bases and J lost 2, with 11 bases in between. CDR3 residues: CASRTSTYEQYF. DNA for the CDR3: TGTGCCAGTAGGACATCCACCTACGAGCAGTACTTC. The full variable domain, with the rest looked up from reference TRBV11-2 and TRBJ2-7, is EAGVAQSPRYKIIEKRQSVAFWCNPISGHATLYWYQQILGQGPKLLIQFQNNGVVDDSQLPKDRFSAERLKGVDSTLKIQPAKLEDSAVYLCASRTSTYEQYFGPGTRLTVT.

This chain connects TRBV20-1 to TRBJ1-4; 8 nucleotides match TRBD1. Germline V gene sequence: CDR1 DFQATT, CDR2 SNEGSKA (reference sequence). This CDR3 has 13 amino acids. Losses at the gene ends were 6 bases for V and 5 bases for J; bases not matched to a gene: 5. The CDR3 region is CSAGDRLNEKLFF. In nucleotides, the CDR3 is TGCAGTGCCGGGGACAGGTTGAATGAAAAACTGTTTTTT.

This clonotype was observed a handful of times. The chain employs TRBV29-1 and TRBJ1-4; a weak D match, TRBD1 (5 bases). CDR3 size: 15 residues. Trimming stripped 4 bases from V and 6 bases from J, with 18 bases between. The germline gives CDR1 SQVTM, CDR2 ANQGSEA. CDR3 bases: TGCAGCGTTGTGGGACGGCAAGGAGGGCATGAAAAACTGTTTTTT. This sequence encodes CSVVGRQGGHEKLFF.

This clonotype was counted a few times. This chain uses TRBV6-2 or TRBV6-3 with TRBJ2-2; the D gene is possibly TRBD1 (6 bases). CDR1 and CDR2 from the germline V gene are MNHEY and SVGEGT. V was shortened by 7 bases and J by 0 bases, with 15 bases between the two germline ends. The CDR3 is made up of 16 amino acids. CDR3 nucleotide sequence: TGTGCCAGCATTGGGGCCGGGACACCGAACACCGGGGAGCTGTTTTTT. It yields the protein CASIGAGTPNTGELFF.

This clonotype was detected only a few times. The chain joins TRBV7-9 to TRBJ2-7, with 7 positions matching TRBD1. Trimming took 1 base from V and 2 from J; bases not matched to a gene: 5. Germline V gene data show CDR1 as SEHNR and CDR2 as FQNEAQ (reference sequence). CDR3 length equals 15 residues. The CDR3 DNA reads as TGTGCCAGCAGCTTAGGGGACAGACCAACCTACGAGCAGTACTTC. This gives the protein CASSLGDRPTYEQYF.

The J gene is TRBJ2-5, the V gene TRBV6-5; D is perhaps TRBD1 (6 bases). There are 15 residues in the CDR3. Per the germline V gene, CDR1 is MNHEY and CDR2 is SVGAGI. V was clipped by 4 bases and J by 0 bases, with 12 bases between them. CDR3 sequence (DNA): TGTGCCAGCAGTTCCGCCCACAGGGACCAAGAGACCCAGTACTTC. Protein product: CASSSAHRDQETQYF.

The chain joins TRBV12-3 or TRBV12-4 to TRBJ1-1, with D possibly matching TRBD1 (5 bases). The CDR3 extends over 16 amino acids. The V and J ends lost 5 bases and 3 bases respectively, with 19 bases between them. For the CDR3, the DNA is TGTGCCAGCAGTAATGGGACTCCCCACCGGGACACTGAAGCTTTCTTT. Its protein product is CASSNGTPHRDTEAFF.

Worth noting for this clonotype: One end of the junction fails to match germline, which may point to a read error. V and J are TRBV7-7 and TRBJ2-1; 7 bases fit TRBD2. CDR1 is SSHAT and CDR2 is FNYEAQ in the germline V gene (reference sequence). The CDR3 extends over 15 amino acids. The CDR3 DNA sequence: TGTGCTAGCAGCGCTAGCGGAGGGGTTTACAATGAGCAGTTCTTC. The encoded protein is CASSASGGVYNEQFF.

This clonotype has a handful of counts. This sequence joins TRBV2 and TRBJ2-2; D is possibly TRBD1 (6 bases). The CDR3 contains 14 residues. CDR1 and CDR2 (germline): SNHLY, FYNNEI. The DNA for the CDR3 is TGTGTCAAAACCGGGACACCGAACACCGGGGAGCTGTTTTTT. This codes for CVKTGTPNTGELFF.

V gene TRBV5-1 combines with J gene TRBJ2-1, with 9 bases identical to TRBD2. After removal of 2 bases from V and 6 bases from J, the junction contained 3 bases not matched to a gene. CDR1 is SGHRS and CDR2 is YFSETQ in the germline V gene. The CDR3 sequence is 14 residues long. CDR3 in DNA: TGCGCCAGCAGCTTTGCGGGGGGGCCCAATGAGCAGTTCTTC. Amino acids: CASSFAGGPNEQFF.

The rearrangement joins TRBV6-5 to TRBJ1-2; possible D gene TRBD1, 5 bases. V lost 8 bases, J lost 4 bases, and 14 bases lay in between. The CDR3 length is 13 residues. Germline V gene sequence: CDR1 MNHEY, CDR2 SVGAGI. The CDR3 region has the DNA TGTGCCAGCCAGGGACCAGGCACCTATGGCTACACCTTC. Translating it yields CASQGPGTYGYTF.

This clonotype has just a few counts. The chain combines TRBV7-9 with TRBJ2-7, with D tentatively TRBD1 or TRBD2 (7 bases each). The CDR3 covers 13 residues. Germline CDR1 reads SEHNR; CDR2 reads FQNEAQ (reference sequence). The V and J ends lost 5 bases and 7 bases respectively, with 15 bases between them. CDR3 DNA sequence: TGTGCCAGCAGCCAGGGGGGGGACAATGAGCAGTACTTC. Amino acids: CASSQGGDNEQYF.

This clonotype came up a few times. V usage is TRBV9 and J usage is TRBJ1-1; maybe TRBD1 (5 bases). The CDR3 runs to 14 residues. Trimming left V 1 base short and J 1 base short, with 8 bases between. CDR1 is SGDLS, CDR2 YYNGEE, per germline. The CDR3 spells CASSVIGGNTEAFF. CDR3 in DNA: TGTGCCAGCAGCGTAATCGGGGGGAACACTGAAGCTTTCTTT. Variable domain in full (rest from reference TRBV9 and TRBJ1-1): DSGVTQTPKHLITATGQRVTLRCSPRSGDLSVYWYQQSLDQGLQFLIQYYNGEERAKGNILERFSAQQFPDLHSELNLSSLELGDSALYFCASSVIGGNTEAFFGQGTRLTVV.

The CDR3 DNA reads as TGTGCCAGCAGTTACTCGATCGGCAGGTATAGCAATCAGCCCCAGCATTTT. This encodes CASSYSIGRYSNQPQHF. The chain combines TRBV6-6 with TRBJ1-5, with D hard to call. The CDR3 totals 17 residues. Trimming removed 0 bases from V and 0 bases from J, with 12 bases in between. CDR1 and CDR2 from the germline V gene are MNHNY and SVGAGI (reference sequence).

In this sample, this clonotype turned up a few times. This sequence joins TRBV30 and TRBJ1-1, with D possibly TRBD1 on 6 matching bases. The CDR3 extends over 13 amino acids. CDR1 is GTSNPN and CDR2 is SVGIG in the germline V gene (reference sequence). The germline V and J ends were trimmed by 5 bases and 5 bases, with 15 bases remaining between them. In nucleotides, the CDR3 is TGTGCCTGGGATCCCCAGGGGAGGACTGAAGCTTTCTTT. This gives the protein CAWDPQGRTEAFF.

This clonotype has more than one count but fewer than ten. This sequence joins TRBV6-2 or TRBV6-3 and TRBJ1-5; possibly TRBD1 for D (5 bases). V shed 1 base and J shed 6 bases, with 19 bases lying between them. Germline lookup yields CDR1 MNHEY and CDR2 SVGEGT. The CDR3 length is 17 residues. CDR3 sequence: CASSYFYTGGKAQPQHF. The CDR3 DNA sequence: TGTGCCAGCAGTTACTTTTATACAGGCGGCAAGGCTCAGCCCCAGCATTTT.

The chain links TRBV7-9 to TRBJ2-5; D call uncertain. Per the germline V gene, CDR1 is SEHNR and CDR2 is FQNEAQ (reference sequence). The V and J ends lost 5 bases and 0 bases respectively, with 10 bases between them. The CDR3 extends over 14 amino acids. The CDR3 here is CASSPTAYQETQYF. CDR3 bases: TGTGCCAGCAGCCCAACAGCGTACCAAGAGACCCAGTACTTC.

CDR3 sequence reads: CATSTDRGFGYTF. The CDR3 DNA is TGTGCCACCAGCACCGACAGGGGATTCGGCTACACCTTC. The J gene is TRBJ1-2, the V gene TRBV15; 8 bases align to TRBD1. Per the germline V gene, CDR1 is LNHNV and CDR2 is YYDKDF (reference sequence). Losses at the gene ends were 4 bases for V and 8 bases for J; bases not matched to a gene: 6. The CDR3 length is 13 residues.

There are a few counts of this clonotype. The gene calls are TRBV5-1 and TRBJ2-1; 10 positions agree with TRBD2. The V segment lost 4 bases and the J segment 5 bases; nucleotides outside the gene matches: 6. Germline CDR1 reads SGHRS; CDR2 reads YFSETQ. The CDR3 spans 15 residues. The CDR3 is CASSPPLAGDNEQFF. In DNA, the CDR3 is TGCGCCAGCAGCCCCCCCCTAGCGGGAGACAATGAGCAGTTCTTC.

The chain employs TRBV27 and TRBJ1-4; 7 bases agree with TRBD1. The V gene end was trimmed by 5 bases and the J gene end by 7 bases; junction bases not matched to a gene: 7. Per germline, CDR1 MNHEY and CDR2 SMNVEV (reference sequence). CDR3 length equals 14 residues. CDR3 amino acids: CASSPGQEPEKLFF. The CDR3 nucleotides read TGTGCCAGCAGTCCCGGACAGGAACCTGAAAAACTGTTTTTT. The full variable domain, in which reference TRBV27 and TRBJ1-4 provide the parts outside the CDR3, is EAQVTQNPRYLITVTGKKLTVTCSQNMNHEYMSWYRQDPGLGLRQIYYSMNVEVTDKGDVPEGYKVSRKEKRNFPLILESPSPNQTSLYFCASSPGQEPEKLFFGSGTQLSVL.